The 32 T cell receptor beta chains listed next were all sequenced from one sample in a study of cytomegalovirus exposure and HLA in healthy donors. The PCR was carried out with 60 Vbeta primers and 13 Jbeta primers. Assay used: immunoSEQ multiplex PCR; TCRdb lists only in-frame clones, some missing. This table has about 140,000 clones, over 60% appearing once. Source material: PBMCs. The receptors stem from a male donor in good health and CMV-seropositive.

This chain connects TRBV7-3 to TRBJ2-7, with 8 bases aligning to TRBD2. The germline V gene encodes CDR1 SGHTA and CDR2 FQGTGA. V lost 2 bases to trimming and J lost 2 bases; unmatched junction nucleotides: 2. This CDR3 contains 14 residues. CDR3 region: CASSLAGGPYEQYF. The CDR3, as DNA: TGTGCCAGCAGCTTAGCGGGAGGCCCCTACGAGCAGTACTTC.

The J gene is TRBJ1-2, the V gene TRBV6-1; 8 bases agree with TRBD1. The CDR3 loop spans 15 amino acids. Losses at the gene ends were 7 bases for V and 6 bases for J; bases not matched to a gene: 13. CDR1 and CDR2 from the germline V gene are MNHNS and SASEGT. CDR3 in amino acids: CASTTRMQGADGYTF. In DNA, the CDR3 is TGTGCCAGCACCACCCGTATGCAGGGGGCCGATGGCTACACCTTC.

The chain has TRBV28 and TRBJ2-1, with 11 bases lining up with TRBD1. V gave up 6 bases and J gave up 3 bases; unmatched junction bases: 1. CDR3 size: 14 residues. From germline, CDR1 is MDHEN and CDR2 SYDVKM. For the CDR3, the DNA is TGTGCCAGCAGGGACAGGGGGCTCTACAATGAGCAGTTCTTC. It is translated as CASRDRGLYNEQFF.

The chain links TRBV29-1 to TRBJ2-1, with 7 bases aligning to TRBD2. The CDR3 totals 13 residues. V shed 7 bases and J 0 bases; nucleotides not matched to a gene: 3. Germline CDR1 is SQVTM and CDR2 is ANQGSEA. CDR3 protein: CSAGLDSYNEQFF. CDR3 coding DNA: TGCAGCGCCGGACTAGACTCCTACAATGAGCAGTTCTTC.

This sequence joins TRBV10-1 and TRBJ2-1, with D unclear. This CDR3 comprises 12 residues. The germline V gene has CDR1 WNHNN and CDR2 SYGVQD (reference sequence). V was cut by 2 bases and J by 7 bases, with 6 bases left in between. The CDR3 bases are TGCGCCAGCAGTGAGAACTCGAATGAGCAGTTCTTC. Translation: CASSENSNEQFF.

The V gene is TRBV19, the J gene TRBJ1-2, with 9 positions matching TRBD1. In germline, CDR1 is LNHDA, CDR2 SQIVND (reference sequence). Losses at the gene ends were 5 bases for V and 8 bases for J; bases not matched to a gene: 6. The CDR3 covers 13 residues. The CDR3 is CASSGQGFYGYTF. As DNA, the CDR3 is TGTGCCAGTAGTGGACAGGGGTTTTACGGCTACACCTTC.

CDR3 sequence (DNA): TGTGCCAGCAGCGGGCAGAGCTACGAGCAGTACTTC. This encodes CASSGQSYEQYF. This chain connects TRBV5-4 to TRBJ2-7; D not certain. CDR1 and CDR2 from the germline V gene are SGHNT and YYREEE (reference sequence). The V end was cut by 4 bases, the J end by 3 bases, with 8 bases between. The CDR3 covers 12 residues.

V and J are TRBV4-2 and TRBJ2-7; TRBD2 might be the D (5 bases). The CDR3 spans 14 residues. Germline CDR1 and CDR2: LGHNA and YNFKEQ. V was shortened by 0 bases and J by 1 base, with 7 bases between the two germline ends. The chain's CDR3 is CASSQDSGSYEQYF. In DNA form, the CDR3 reads TGTGCCAGCAGCCAAGATTCGGGGTCCTACGAGCAGTACTTC.

This rearrangement joins TRBV2 to TRBJ2-2; 9 nucleotides align to TRBD1. The CDR3 sequence is 15 residues long. The V gene end was trimmed by 3 bases and the J gene end by 3 bases; junction bases not matched to a gene: 2. Per germline, CDR1 SNHLY and CDR2 FYNNEI. The CDR3 loop is CASSEGTGYTGELFF. The CDR3 nucleotides are TGTGCCAGCAGTGAGGGGACAGGGTACACCGGGGAGCTGTTTTTT.

The chain has TRBV6-1 and TRBJ1-1; a weak D match, TRBD1 (5 bases). The V and J ends lost 4 bases and 5 bases respectively, with 11 bases between them. The CDR3 consists of 13 residues. In germline, CDR1 is MNHNS, CDR2 SASEGT. This chain's CDR3 is CASSGQGWTEAFF. The CDR3, as DNA: TGTGCCAGCAGTGGTCAGGGATGGACTGAAGCTTTCTTT.

The V gene is TRBV29-1, the J gene TRBJ2-7, with a possible D match to TRBD1 (5 bases). V was clipped by 0 bases and J by 2 bases, with 17 bases between them. The CDR3 spans 16 residues. Germline CDR1 is SQVTM and CDR2 is ANQGSEA. CDR3 sequence reads: CSVEDNRGSAPYEQYF. The CDR3 DNA reads TGCAGCGTTGAAGATAATAGGGGATCGGCCCCCTACGAGCAGTACTTC.

The V call is TRBV19, the J call TRBJ1-3; TRBD1 agrees at 9 bases. The CDR3 spans 17 residues. The germline V gene encodes CDR1 LNHDA and CDR2 SQIVND (reference sequence). V lost 4 bases to trimming and J lost 2 bases; unmatched junction nucleotides: 9. The CDR3 reads CASSKETGGSPGNTIYF. The CDR3 DNA follows: TGTGCCAGTAGTAAAGAAACAGGGGGCTCCCCTGGAAACACCATATATTTT.

This clone was seen only a few times. The CDR3 coding sequence is TGCGCCAGCAGCTTTGCGGCGGGGGAGTACGAGCAGTACTTC. Encoded protein: CASSFAAGEYEQYF. The chain couples TRBV5-1 to TRBJ2-7, with TRBD2 matching 7 bases. The V and J ends lost 2 bases and 4 bases, in that order; junction bases with no gene match: 6. CDR3 length: 14 residues. Germline V gene data show CDR1 as SGHRS and CDR2 as YFSETQ.

This chain uses TRBV11-1 with TRBJ2-1, with 9 positions matching TRBD2. In germline, CDR1 is SGHAT, CDR2 FQDESV (reference sequence). V lost 4 bases to trimming and J lost 1 base; unmatched junction nucleotides: 14. The CDR3 extends over 19 amino acids. This chain's CDR3 is CASSYGVVTSGPSYNEQFF. The DNA for the CDR3 is TGTGCCAGCAGCTACGGGGTGGTGACTAGCGGACCTTCCTACAATGAGCAGTTCTTC.

The genes are TRBV6-5 and TRBJ1-2, with D perhaps TRBD1 (5 bases). This CDR3 has 14 residues. V lost 8 bases to trimming and J lost 0 bases, with 13 bases between them. Germline CDR1 is MNHEY and CDR2 is SVGAGI. CDR3 sequence: CASSSAGTNYGYTF. The CDR3 DNA sequence: TGTGCCAGCTCCTCGGCAGGGACTAACTATGGCTACACCTTC.

The chain's CDR3 is CASSPGQGYGTDTQYF. The CDR3 nucleotides read TGTGCCAGCAGCCCGGGACAGGGGTATGGCACAGATACGCAGTATTTT. The rearrangement links TRBV7-6 to TRBJ2-3, with TRBD1 matching 10 bases. Trimming removed 5 bases from V and 1 base from J; junction bases left unmatched: 6. Germline V lookup: CDR1 SGHVS, CDR2 FNYEAQ. This CDR3 comprises 16 residues.

V usage is TRBV19 and J usage is TRBJ2-5; 9 bases agree with TRBD2. CDR3 length: 13 amino acids. The V and J ends lost 6 bases and 11 bases, in that order; junction bases with no gene match: 10. Germline CDR1 is LNHDA and CDR2 is SQIVND (reference sequence). The CDR3 sequence is CASRLAGTREQYF. The CDR3 bases are TGTGCCAGTAGGCTAGCGGGGACACGGGAGCAGTACTTC. The full variable domain, completed using reference TRBV19 and TRBJ2-5, is DGGITQSPKYLFRKEGQNVTLSCEQNLNHDAMYWYRQDPGQGLRLIYYSQIVNDFQKGDIAEGYSVSREKKESFPLTVTSAQKNPTAFYLCASRLAGTREQYFGPGTRLLVL.

There are a few counts of this clone. The chain joins TRBV27 to TRBJ1-2; D is perhaps TRBD1 (5 bases). Trimming stripped 3 bases from V and 2 bases from J, with 13 bases between. Germline loops: CDR1 MNHEY, CDR2 SMNVEV (reference sequence). CDR3 length: 15 residues. DNA for the CDR3: TGTGCCAGCAGTTTCTCCAGGGCCGGGAACTATGGCTACACCTTC. Encoded protein: CASSFSRAGNYGYTF.

The sample holds a few counts of this clone. Other DNA sequences in this sample translate to the same CDR3. The chain is built from TRBV28 and TRBJ1-2, with D hard to call. The CDR3 has 16 residues. The V gene's germline CDR1 is MDHEN and CDR2 SYDVKM. Trimming removed 6 bases from V and 1 base from J, with 18 bases in between. The CDR3 is CASSLPPPPYNYGYTF. CDR3 DNA sequence: TGTGCCAGCAGCTTACCCCCTCCCCCTTATAACTATGGCTACACCTTC.

This clone showed up just a few times. This chain joins TRBV30 and TRBJ2-6, with 7 bases fitting TRBD1. V was pared by 0 bases and J by 2 bases, with 1 base of the junction left unmatched. CDR1 is GTSNPN, CDR2 SVGIG, per germline (reference sequence). The CDR3 length is 15 residues. The CDR3: CAWSVTGAGANVLTF. CDR3 DNA sequence: TGTGCCTGGAGTGTCACAGGGGCTGGGGCCAACGTCCTGACTTTC.

The V call is TRBV5-8, the J call TRBJ2-6; TRBD1 might be the D (6 bases). Trimming took 5 bases from V and 4 from J, leaving 10 bases between them. This CDR3 is 14 amino acids long. Germline V gene lookup returns CDR1 SGHTS and CDR2 YDEGEE. CDR3: CASSWGTGANVLTF. The CDR3 coding sequence is TGTGCCAGCAGTTGGGGGACAGGGGCCAACGTCCTGACTTTC.

The rearrangement joins TRBV6-1 to TRBJ2-1; 8 nucleotides match TRBD1. Germline CDR1 and CDR2: MNHNS and SASEGT. The CDR3 is 15 residues long. V lost 8 bases and J lost 2; bases outside the gene matches: 8. The CDR3 sequence: CASGDETGAYNEQFF. CDR3 DNA: TGTGCCAGCGGCGACGAGACAGGGGCCTACAATGAGCAGTTCTTC.

J is TRBJ2-5 and V is TRBV30; the D gene is possibly TRBD2 (6 bases). The germline V and J ends were trimmed by 3 bases and 2 bases, with 13 bases remaining between them. The CDR3 loop spans 14 amino acids. Germline V gene sequence: CDR1 GTSNPN, CDR2 SVGIG (reference sequence). The CDR3: CAWSIADGQETQYF. The CDR3 DNA reads TGTGCCTGGAGCATAGCGGATGGACAAGAGACCCAGTACTTC.

This chain connects TRBV27 to TRBJ1-3, with unresolved D. V shed 5 bases and J shed 0 bases, with 11 bases lying between them. Germline loops: CDR1 MNHEY, CDR2 SMNVEV (reference sequence). The CDR3 totals 15 residues. The chain's CDR3 is CASSPRRVSGNTIYF. DNA of the CDR3: TGTGCCAGCAGTCCCAGACGGGTCTCTGGAAACACCATATATTTT.

V and J are TRBV29-1 and TRBJ1-3, with D possibly being TRBD1 (5 bases). V lost 4 bases and J 4 bases, leaving 5 bases between the germline ends. Germline loops: CDR1 SQVTM, CDR2 ANQGSEA. The CDR3 is 11 amino acids. CDR3 in amino acids: CSVAGGNTIYF. For the CDR3, the DNA is TGCAGCGTTGCAGGGGGAAACACCATATATTTT. The full variable domain, with the rest looked up from reference TRBV29-1 and TRBJ1-3, is SAVISQKPSRDICQRGTSLTIQCQVDSQVTMMFWYRQQPGQSLTLIATANQGSEATYESGFVIDKFPISRPNLTFSTLTVSNMSPEDSSIYLCSVAGGNTIYFGEGSWLTVV.

This clone was seen repeatedly, ten times or more. The chain has TRBV6-1 and TRBJ2-6, with a weak D call TRBD2 (6 bases). This CDR3 contains 16 residues. Germline-derived CDR1 and CDR2 are MNHNS and SASEGT. Trimming cost V 1 base and J 0 bases, with 7 bases left between them. DNA for the CDR3: TGTGCCAGCAGTGAAGAGGGAGGCTCTGGGGCCAACGTCCTGACTTTC. As protein: CASSEEGGSGANVLTF.

This clone has just one count. The V gene is TRBV6-5, the J gene TRBJ1-5; 9 bases line up with TRBD1. V dropped 5 bases and J dropped 3; count of bases not matched to a gene: 5. This CDR3 comprises 15 residues. Germline lookup yields CDR1 MNHEY and CDR2 SVGAGI. CDR3 residues: CASSKDRGYNQPQHF. CDR3 nucleotide sequence: TGTGCCAGCAGTAAGGACAGGGGTTACAATCAGCCCCAGCATTTT.

The V call is TRBV7-2, the J call TRBJ2-3, with D possibly matching TRBD2 (5 bases). The ends were cut back, 1 base at V and 4 bases at J, with 12 bases in the middle. Germline CDR1 reads SGHTA; CDR2 reads FQGNSA. CDR3 length: 15 residues. The DNA for the CDR3 is TGTGCCAGCAGCTTAGTAGCGACTCTCGCAGATACGCAGTATTTT. It codes for CASSLVATLADTQYF.

The chain uses TRBV7-8 and TRBJ2-1; 11 bases agree with TRBD1. The V gene's germline CDR1 is SGHVS and CDR2 FQNEAQ. The CDR3 totals 17 residues. The J segment lost 7 bases and the V segment lost 4 bases, leaving 12 bases of the junction unmatched. The CDR3 sequence is CASSSGQGAYFGNEQFF. CDR3 bases: TGTGCCAGCAGCTCTGGACAGGGGGCATACTTCGGGAATGAGCAGTTCTTC.

V and J are TRBV7-3 and TRBJ2-1; 7 positions match TRBD1. CDR3 length: 15 amino acids. Germline-derived CDR1 and CDR2 are SGHTA and FQGTGA. J gave up 2 bases and V 6 bases, and 7 bases lay outside the gene matches. Here the CDR3 reads CASSSGQIAYNEQFF. The DNA for the CDR3 is TGTGCCAGCAGTTCGGGACAGATTGCCTACAATGAGCAGTTCTTC.

V gene TRBV7-3 combines with J gene TRBJ2-5; D possibly corresponds to TRBD2 (7 bases). This CDR3 has 14 residues. Germline V gene lookup returns CDR1 SGHTA and CDR2 FQGTGA. The V and J ends lost 5 bases and 0 bases respectively, with 10 bases between them. CDR3 coding DNA: TGTGCCAGCAGCACAGGGACTAACCAAGAGACCCAGTACTTC. It yields the protein CASSTGTNQETQYF. The full variable domain, completed using reference TRBV7-3 and TRBJ2-5, is GAGVSQTPSNKVTEKGKYVELRCDPISGHTALYWYRQSLGQGPEFLIYFQGTGAADDSGLPNDRFFAVRPEGSVSTLKIQRTERGDSAVYLCASSTGTNQETQYFGPGTRLLVL.

The V call is TRBV19, the J call TRBJ2-7, with 7 bases lining up with TRBD1. J lost 1 base, V lost 5 bases, and 8 bases had no gene match. The CDR3 length is 15 residues. The V gene's germline CDR1 is LNHDA and CDR2 SQIVND (reference sequence). In DNA form, the CDR3 reads TGTGCCAGTAGTGTCGAGGGGGCCCATTCCTACGAGCAGTACTTC. It codes for CASSVEGAHSYEQYF.